The clone carrying this T cell receptor beta chain was observed a handful of times. Its cognate antigen is unknown. The sample originates from a study of cytomegalovirus exposure and HLA in healthy donors. Study-level points and caveats: Roughly uniform sequencing depth across donors was assumed, possibly incorrectly. Specific recognition of CMV antigens was confirmed in vitro for a few chains (all CMV-associated).

Germline V gene lookup returns CDR1 SNHLY and CDR2 FYNNEI. V was pared by 9 bases and J by 6 bases, with 12 bases between. CDR3 length equals 13 residues. Primers included in the PCR were 60 Vbeta and 13 Jbeta primers. Sequencing was performed with immunoSEQ multiplex PCR; in TCRdb, only in-frame clones are kept and a portion is missing. The sample has some 180,000 clones, 70% to 75% seen once. This receptor was taken from a male donor in good health and CMV-seronegative. The chain employs TRBV2 and TRBJ1-6, with D maybe TRBD1 (6 bases). Sequenced input: PBMCs. In DNA form, the CDR3 reads TGTGCCAGTGGACAGTCTCTTAATTCACCCCTCCACTTT. It is translated as CASGQSLNSPLHF. Filled out from reference TRBV2 and TRBJ1-6, the complete variable domain reads EPEVTQTPSHQVTQMGQEVILRCVPISNHLYFYWYRQILGQKVEFLVSFYNNEISEKSEIFDDQFSVERPDGSNFTLKIRSTKLEDSAMYFCASGQSLNSPLHFGNGTRLTVT.